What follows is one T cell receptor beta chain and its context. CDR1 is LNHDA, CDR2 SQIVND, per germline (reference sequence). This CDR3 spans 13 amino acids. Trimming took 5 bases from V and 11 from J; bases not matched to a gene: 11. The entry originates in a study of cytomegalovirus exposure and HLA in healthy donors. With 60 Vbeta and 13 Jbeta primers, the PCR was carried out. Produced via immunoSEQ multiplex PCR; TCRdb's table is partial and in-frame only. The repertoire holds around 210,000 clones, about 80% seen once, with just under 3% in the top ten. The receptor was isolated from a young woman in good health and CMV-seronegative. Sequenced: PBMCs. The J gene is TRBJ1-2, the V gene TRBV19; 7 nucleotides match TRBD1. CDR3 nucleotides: TGTGCCAGTAGTTGGACAGGCACAATGGGTTACACCTTC. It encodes CASSWTGTMGYTF. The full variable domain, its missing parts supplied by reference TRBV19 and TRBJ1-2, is DGGITQSPKYLFRKEGQNVTLSCEQNLNHDAMYWYRQDPGQGLRLIYYSQIVNDFQKGDIAEGYSVSREKKESFPLTVTSAQKNPTAFYLCASSWTGTMGYTFGSGTRLTVV.